The 15 T cell receptor beta chains below come from one sample, sequenced in a study of CD8 T cells in ankylosing spondylitis. TCRdb used MiXCR to reprocess the 5' RACE reads, holding one entry per CDR3 protein. This repertoire shows a few hundred thousand distinct CDR3 sequences, over 8.5% found once; its top ten account for 5.5% to 8%. Sequenced input: blood, either unsorted or a sorted T cell fraction (not recorded which). The receptors were sampled from a male donor with ankylosing spondylitis or in good health (not recorded which).

This clonotype occurred a few times. The chain has TRBV5-8 and TRBJ2-3, with 7 bases fitting TRBD1. Germline V gene data show CDR1 as SGHTS and CDR2 as YDEGEE. The trim removed 4 bases at V and 1 base at J, leaving 12 bases unmatched. The CDR3 loop spans 17 amino acids. This CDR3 is CASSKRIGGDGTDTQYF. The CDR3 DNA reads TGTGCCAGCAGCAAGCGGATAGGGGGCGATGGCACAGATACGCAGTATTTT.

This clonotype was detected only a few times. The V gene is TRBV2, the J gene TRBJ2-7; D gene ambiguous. Trimming stripped 4 bases from V and 2 bases from J, with 9 bases between. The CDR3 loop spans 13 amino acids. Germline V gene sequence: CDR1 SNHLY, CDR2 FYNNEI. The CDR3 nucleotides read TGTGCCAGCAGTGTACAAATAACCTACGAGCAGTACTTC. It yields the protein CASSVQITYEQYF.

The sample holds many counts of this clonotype. The rearrangement links TRBV20-1 to TRBJ2-3, with 9 bases lining up with TRBD2. Germline values: CDR1 DFQATT, CDR2 SNEGSKA (reference sequence). V lost 0 bases, J lost 1 base, and 11 bases stayed unmatched. This CDR3 spans 18 amino acids. The CDR3 loop is CSARDLALGLAGTDTQYF. CDR3 DNA: TGCAGTGCTAGAGACTTGGCCCTGGGACTAGCAGGCACAGATACGCAGTATTTT.

The chain recombines TRBV12-3 or TRBV12-4 with TRBJ1-4, with D tentatively TRBD1 (5 bases). The CDR3 has 14 amino acids. Between the trimmed V and J ends, which lost 10 bases and 8 bases, there was a span of 20 bases. The CDR3 loop is CATQDGIGEEKLFF. The DNA for the CDR3 is TGTGCCACCCAGGATGGGATAGGGGAAGAAAAACTGTTTTTT.

This clonotype was seen ten or more times. This chain joins TRBV6-1 and TRBJ1-6, with a possible D match to TRBD1 (5 bases). CDR3 length: 14 amino acids. Trimming removed 7 bases at V and 7 bases at J, with 14 bases between. Germline CDR1 is MNHNS and CDR2 is SASEGT. The CDR3 DNA reads TGTGCCAGCAAGCCGGGACCCCTCAATTCACCCCTCCACTTT. It translates to CASKPGPLNSPLHF.

The chain couples TRBV6-6 to TRBJ2-1, with a possible D match to TRBD2 (5 bases). Trimming pared 2 bases from V and 5 bases from J, leaving 16 bases between. This CDR3 spans 16 amino acids. Per germline, CDR1 MNHNY and CDR2 SVGAGI (reference sequence). CDR3 bases: TGTGCCAGCAGTTACCCGATGGCGGTAGCGAACAATGAGCAGTTCTTC. Encoded protein: CASSYPMAVANNEQFF.

This clonotype was counted ten times or more. This CDR3 is CASSQVLASSRELMNEQYF. The CDR3 DNA reads TGTGCCAGCAGCCAAGTCCTGGCCTCCTCGCGGGAGCTAATGAACGAGCAGTACTTC. This chain links TRBV3-1 with TRBJ2-7, with 7 bases matching TRBD2. After removal of 1 base from V and 5 bases from J, the junction contained 20 bases not matched to a gene. Germline loops: CDR1 LGHDT, CDR2 YNNKEL (reference sequence). The CDR3 covers 19 residues.

This clonotype has ten or more counts. This chain uses TRBV15 with TRBJ2-7, with D possibly being TRBD2 (6 bases). V lost 1 base, J lost 2 bases, and 9 bases lay in between. CDR3 length equals 14 residues. Germline V gives CDR1 LNHNV, CDR2 YYDKDF (reference sequence). CDR3 nucleotide sequence: TGTGCCACCAGCAGAGTAGCGGCGCCCTACGAGCAGTACTTC. It yields the protein CATSRVAAPYEQYF.

The genes are TRBV5-1 and TRBJ1-3; a possible D gene is TRBD1 (5 bases). Trimming removed 1 base at V and 0 bases at J, with 11 bases between. From germline, CDR1 is SGHRS and CDR2 YFSETQ. The CDR3 extends over 16 amino acids. CDR3 region: CASSLWDGDSGNTIYF. The CDR3 coding sequence is TGCGCCAGCAGCTTGTGGGACGGCGACTCTGGAAACACCATATATTTT. Using reference TRBV5-1 and TRBJ1-3 for the parts outside the CDR3, the full variable domain is KAGVTQTPRYLIKTRGQQVTLSCSPISGHRSVSWYQQTPGQGLQFLFEYFSETQRNKGNFPGRFSGRQFSNSRSEMNVSTLELGDSALYLCASSLWDGDSGNTIYFGEGSWLTVV.

This clonotype was counted only a few times. The chain is built from TRBV12-3 or TRBV12-4 and TRBJ1-5, with a possible D match to TRBD1 (6 bases). V lost 5 bases and J 6 bases, leaving 17 bases between the germline ends. The CDR3 sequence is 15 residues long. Here the CDR3 reads CASSPGDGGGQPQHF. In DNA form, the CDR3 reads TGTGCCAGCAGTCCAGGGGACGGTGGAGGTCAGCCCCAGCATTTT.

The chain recombines TRBV5-1 with TRBJ2-2, with 8 bases aligning to TRBD1. Trimming took 4 bases from V and 0 from J; bases not matched to a gene: 2. Germline-derived CDR1 and CDR2 are SGHRS and YFSETQ. The CDR3 extends over 15 amino acids. Here the CDR3 reads CASSTGQANTGELFF. For the CDR3, the DNA is TGCGCCAGCAGCACGGGACAGGCGAACACCGGGGAGCTGTTTTTT. Looking up the rest from reference TRBV5-1 and TRBJ2-2 gives the full variable domain: KAGVTQTPRYLIKTRGQQVTLSCSPISGHRSVSWYQQTPGQGLQFLFEYFSETQRNKGNFPGRFSGRQFSNSRSEMNVSTLELGDSALYLCASSTGQANTGELFFGEGSRLTVL.

At least ten counts were recorded for this clonotype. CDR3 amino acids: CASHPGQGLYNSPLHF. CDR3 nucleotides: TGTGCCAGCCACCCAGGACAGGGCCTCTATAATTCACCCCTCCACTTT. The V gene is TRBV10-3, the J gene TRBJ1-6, with 8 bases matching TRBD1. The junction had 11 bases not matched to a gene; V was cut back by 10 bases and J by 3 bases. This CDR3 is built from 16 residues. Germline loops: CDR1 ENHRY, CDR2 SYGVKD.

This clonotype showed up many times. The V call is TRBV12-3 or TRBV12-4, the J call TRBJ1-5; TRBD1 agrees at 7 bases. Losses at the gene ends were 3 bases for V and 2 bases for J; bases not matched to a gene: 10. The CDR3 consists of 17 residues. The CDR3 reads CASSFDGGGKGNQPQHF. The DNA for the CDR3 is TGTGCCAGCAGTTTCGATGGAGGGGGCAAGGGCAATCAGCCCCAGCATTTT.

In DNA, the CDR3 is TGTGCCAGCAGCCCTAGGGAGGCCAGGGCTGAAATGAACACTGAAGCTTTCTTT. It translates to CASSPREARAEMNTEAFF. This chain joins TRBV25-1 and TRBJ1-1, with D possibly being TRBD1 (5 bases). V lost 6 bases and J lost 0, with 23 bases in between. CDR3 size: 18 residues. CDR1 MGHDK and CDR2 SYGVNS come from the germline V gene.

This clonotype appeared many times. The genes are TRBV10-2 and TRBJ2-3; 9 nucleotides match TRBD2. The CDR3 is 15 residues long. Germline V gene lookup returns CDR1 WSHSY and CDR2 SAAADI. V shed 3 bases, J shed 3 bases, and the junction held 4 bases outside the gene matches. The CDR3 protein is CASSDLAGSTDTQYF. CDR3 bases: TGCGCCAGCAGTGACCTAGCGGGAAGTACAGATACGCAGTATTTT.